A selection of T cell receptor beta chains follows, all from one sample in a study of blood T cell repertoires in COVID-19. Some clones are missing from TCRdb's copy, which holds only in-frame ones; the method was immunoSEQ multiplex PCR. The sample has about 110,000 clones, around four fifths seen once. The sequenced sample was peripheral blood. The receptors come from a woman in her fifties or sixties with acute or convalescent COVID-19. Both conserved end residues are part of each CDR3. A D gene is named only where the DNA matches it firmly. The size entry is marked missing in some rows and otherwise reads once, few, many or a size class.

>TRBV2|NA|NA|TRBJ1-5
CASRGNTGSGPQHF
TGTGCCAGTCGAGGAAACACGGGATCAGGGCCCCAGCATTTT
>TRBV7-9|NA|NA|TRBJ1-1
CASSLGQGANTEAFF
TGTGCCAGCAGCTTAGGCCAGGGCGCGAACACTGAAGCTTTCTTT
>TRBV4-2|NA|NA|TRBJ2-1
CASSQAGFNEQFF
TGTGCCAGCAGCCAAGCGGGATTCAATGAGCAGTTCTTC
>TRBV6-1|NA|once|TRBJ2-7
CASSELDGGPSEQYF
TGTGCCAGCAGTGAGCTGGACGGGGGGCCCTCCGAGCAGTACTTC
>TRBV7-7|TRBD1|NA|TRBJ1-4
CASSAGAGDRLFF
TGTGCCAGCAGCGCAGGGGCAGGGGACAGGCTGTTTTTT
>TRBV9|NA|NA|TRBJ1-1
CASSALLNTEAFF
TGTGCCAGCAGCGCACTTTTGAACACTGAAGCTTTCTTT
>TRBV3-1/TRBV3-2|NA|NA|TRBJ2-5
CASSQFGQETQYF
TGTGCCAGCAGCCAGTTCGGTCAAGAGACCCAGTACTTC
>TRBV11-3|TRBD2|NA|TRBJ2-2
CASSAGTSGDPNTGELFF
TGTGCCAGCAGCGCCGGGACTAGCGGGGACCCGAACACCGGGGAGCTGTTTTTT
>TRBV27|TRBD1|NA|TRBJ2-2
CASRQGANTGELFF
TGTGCCAGCAGACAGGGGGCGAACACCGGGGAGCTGTTTTTT
>TRBV4-1|NA|NA|TRBJ2-7
CASSQADSTQQYF
TGCGCCAGCAGCCAAGCAGACAGCACGCAGCAGTACTTC
>TRBV24-1|NA|NA|TRBJ1-2
CATSDPTKQGYGYTF
TGTGCCACCAGTGACCCGACAAAGCAGGGCTATGGCTACACCTTC
>TRBV3-1/TRBV3-2|NA|once|TRBJ2-1
CASSSHTGLTQFF
TGTGCCAGCAGCTCGCATACAGGGTTAACGCAGTTCTTC
>TRBV7-2|NA|NA|TRBJ2-1
CASSQGVSEQFF
TGTGCCAGCAGCCAAGGGGTATCTGAGCAGTTCTTC
>TRBV6-5|NA|NA|TRBJ1-1
CASSGRTGTEAFF
TGTGCCAGCAGCGGCAGGACGGGGACTGAAGCTTTCTTT
>TRBV5-6|NA|NA|TRBJ2-3
CASSLLRDSTDTQYF
TGTGCCAGCAGCTTGTTACGGGATAGCACAGATACGCAGTATTTT
>TRBV24-1|NA|NA|TRBJ1-6
CATSDSGTNSPLHF
TGTGCCACCAGTGACAGCGGGACTAATTCACCCCTCCACTTT
>TRBV27|TRBD1|once|TRBJ1-2
CASSPDRGLTLANYGYTF
TGTGCCAGCAGCCCGGACAGGGGGCTTACTTTAGCTAACTATGGCTACACCTTC
>TRBV4-1|TRBD1|NA|TRBJ2-4
CASSPPRTGGTGAKNIQYF
TGCGCCAGCAGCCCACCACGGACAGGGGGCACCGGAGCCAAAAACATTCAGTACTTC
>TRBV27|NA|NA|TRBJ1-2
CASSSDAGYGYTF
TGTGCCAGCAGTTCGGACGCGGGCTATGGCTACACCTTC
>TRBV7-8|NA|NA|TRBJ1-1
CASSLGTMNTEAFF
TGTGCCAGCAGCTTAGGGACAATGAACACTGAAGCTTTCTTT
>TRBV19|NA|NA|TRBJ2-2
CASSMATVRTGELFF
TGTGCCAGTAGTATGGCAACGGTGAGGACCGGGGAGCTGTTTTTT
>TRBV3-1/TRBV3-2|NA|few|TRBJ1-2
CASSQEGGNGYTF
TGTGCCAGCAGCCAAGAGGGGGGGAATGGCTACACCTTC
>TRBV7-9|NA|NA|TRBJ1-1
CASSLGGTSEAFF
TGTGCCAGCAGCTTAGGGGGGACATCCGAAGCTTTCTTT
>TRBV19|NA|few|TRBJ1-5
CASSMRDQPQHF
TGTGCCAGTAGTATGAGGGATCAGCCCCAGCATTTT
>TRBV6-2/TRBV6-3|NA|NA|TRBJ1-5
CASSYVGGQGQPQHF
TGTGCCAGCAGTTACGTCGGGGGGCAGGGTCAGCCCCAGCATTTT
>TRBV6-1|NA|few|TRBJ2-2
CASSEAPTGGELFF
TGTGCCAGCAGTGAAGCGCCGACAGGCGGGGAGCTGTTTTTT
>TRBV2|TRBD1|NA|TRBJ1-5
CASNKGADQPQHF
TGTGCCAGCAACAAGGGGGCGGATCAGCCCCAGCATTTT
>TRBV19|NA|NA|TRBJ1-6
CASSLTVTSPLHF
TGTGCCAGTAGTCTGACAGTTACTTCACCCCTCCACTTT
>TRBV5-1|TRBD1|NA|TRBJ1-6
CASSSADRSSYNSPLHF
TGCGCCAGCAGCTCCGCGGACAGGAGCTCCTATAATTCACCCCTCCACTTT
>TRBV4-3|NA|NA|TRBJ1-5
CASSQSRDGSQPQHF
TGCGCCAGCAGCCAAAGCAGGGACGGGAGTCAGCCCCAGCATTTT
>TRBV5-3|TRBD1|NA|TRBJ1-1
CARSRRGQVTEAFF
TGTGCCAGAAGCCGTCGTGGACAGGTCACTGAAGCTTTCTTT
>TRBV9|TRBD1|NA|TRBJ2-7
CASSEWGTGGSEQYF
TGTGCCAGCAGCGAGTGGGGGACAGGGGGGAGCGAGCAGTACTTC
>TRBV6-2/TRBV6-3|TRBD1|few|TRBJ2-7
CASSPQGEGSYEQYF
TGTGCCAGCAGTCCACAGGGGGAAGGGTCCTACGAGCAGTACTTC
>TRBV5-1|NA|once|TRBJ2-3
CASSLGQDTDTQYF
TGCGCCAGCAGCTTGGGACAGGACACAGATACGCAGTATTTT
>TRBV6-6|NA|NA|TRBJ1-2
CASSFRGEAGYTF
TGTGCCAGCAGTTTCAGGGGCGAGGCCGGCTACACCTTC
>TRBV5-4|NA|NA|TRBJ2-7
CASSFVRENEQYF
TGTGCCAGCAGCTTCGTCAGGGAAAACGAGCAGTACTTC
>TRBV5-6|TRBD2|NA|TRBJ2-5
CASSHGLAGEETQYF
TGTGCCAGCAGCCATGGACTAGCGGGGGAAGAGACCCAGTACTTC
>TRBV5-1|NA|NA|TRBJ2-5
CASSAPQGGQETQYF
TGCGCCAGCAGCGCGCCACAGGGTGGCCAAGAGACCCAGTACTTC
>TRBV30|NA|NA|TRBJ1-4
CASSGKTNEKLFF
TGTGCCTCGAGCGGGAAAACTAATGAAAAACTGTTTTTT
>TRBV5-1|NA|NA|TRBJ1-2
CASSLEARNYGYTF
TGCGCCAGCAGCTTGGAGGCGAGGAACTATGGCTACACCTTC
>TRBV4-1|NA|few|TRBJ1-2
CASSQGGGRATNYGYTF
TGCGCCAGCAGCCAAGGGGGGGGCAGGGCCACTAACTATGGCTACACCTTC
>TRBV7-2|TRBD2|NA|TRBJ2-7
CASSLTSGGYEQYF
TGTGCCAGCAGCTTGACTAGCGGGGGGTACGAGCAGTACTTC
>TRBV4-3|TRBD1|NA|TRBJ1-2
CASSPRQGNYGYTF
TGCGCCAGCAGCCCTCGACAGGGTAACTATGGCTACACCTTC
>TRBV10-3|NA|few|TRBJ1-2
CALQGRGPNYGYTF
TGTGCCCTTCAGGGCAGGGGACCCAACTATGGCTACACCTTC